The present T cell receptor (beta chain) was sequenced within a study of blood T cell repertoires in COVID-19. Study as a whole: Samples came from the United States, Italy and Spain, spanning acute and convalescent COVID-19.

Germline CDR1 and CDR2: MNHEY and SVGEGT. This CDR3 region has 17 residues. V lost 4 bases and J lost 5; bases outside the gene matches: 14. In the original analysis: How many nucleated cells were present was estimated from reference gene primer amplification. The method was immunoSEQ multiplex PCR; TCRdb's version includes in-frame clones alone and lacks a portion of them. That table is the source of V, J and clone size, and D and trimming were worked out from the DNA. This sample has about 140,000 clones, with approximately 78% found just once. Specimen: peripheral blood. This sequence joins TRBV6-2 or TRBV6-3 and TRBJ2-3; 8 nucleotides match TRBD2. The receptor comes from a woman of 80 years or more with acute or convalescent COVID-19. CDR3 amino acids: CASSFSSGSGTGDTQYF. The CDR3 region has the DNA TGTGCCAGCAGTTTTTCTAGCGGGTCAGGAACGGGAGATACGCAGTATTTT.